This entry is about one T cell receptor beta chain. This clonotype showed up just a few times. Its antigen is currently not known. Per-nucleotide qualities are absent, and no much larger clonotype sits a single base away. Trimming takes 5 bases from V and 7 bases from J, and the germline ends sit 12 bases apart. Per the germline V gene (reference sequence), DFQATT is the CDR1 and SNEGSKA is the CDR2. Measured from the cysteine to the phenylalanine, the CDR3 is 12 residues long. The entry retains the CDR3 DNA only, 36 bases that are in frame from base 1. TCR beta VDJ combination and CDR3 sequence profiling used genomic DNA as the template. An Illumina HiSeq 2000 was the platform used for TCR repertoire sequencing. Per the authors' processing: TRBV/TRBJ rearrangement plots, CDR3 size and DJ length profiles, and Simpson's diversity index were used to evaluate the repertoires. Whichever DNA sequence was most abundant in the deep sequencing data was defined as the immunodominant clone. CDR3 amino acid sequences were checked for sharing across subjects and were also compared against the VDJdb database and published repertoires. Using fastp trimming at Q25 and MiXCR clonotype assembly, TCRdb reanalyzed the public sequencing data and kept in-frame beta chains. A single entry per CDR3 protein holds the most common genes and DNA from its merged rows. TCRdb, not the authors, supplied the V and J calls. This sample gives hundreds of thousands of distinct CDR3 sequences in total; approximately 56% of them show up just once. Jointly, the top ten make up 7% to 9% of the sample.

The study deep-sequenced TCR repertoires of sorted CD4+ and CD8+ blood T cells from severe aplastic anemia patients and healthy subjects. Ficoll-Paque density gradient centrifugation was used to isolate peripheral blood mononuclear cells. CD4+ and CD8+ T cells were sorted by FACS or magnetic beads before DNA extraction. This record comes from a study of CD8+CD57+ T cells in acquired aplastic anemia (dated by TCRdb to the late 2010s). Describing the broader study: On average, sorted CD4+ and CD8+ cells yielded around 3.5 ug of extracted DNA, with a range of roughly 0.19 to 27.4 ug. Summary of the overall study and its limitations: Some 27 CD8+ CDR3 sequences were found in both patients and controls but appeared to be highly expressed in patients and within the immunodominant clones of the patients. No significant difference in CD8+ Simpson's diversity was found between patients and healthy controls (P=0.060).

This clonotype was sampled from a human donor with severe aplastic anemia or a healthy control (not recorded which). The chain couples TRBV20-1 to TRBJ2-1, with the identity of the D gene unclear. The sample was sorted CD4+, CD8+, or CD8+CD57+ T cells (not recorded which) from PBMCs. The DNA sequence follows: TGCAGTGCTTTACTGGATGTAAATGAGCAGTTCTTC. The resulting protein is CSALLDVNEQFF.